The 15 T cell receptor beta chains reported below all come from one sample, sequenced in a study of patients and donors after allogeneic stem cell transplantation. Using its own MiXCR run on the RT-PCR reads, TCRdb lists one record per CDR3 protein. The table shows fewer than 75,000 distinct CDR3 sequences, with about 14% occurring only once. The specimen was blood, either unsorted or a sorted T cell fraction (not recorded which). These receptors were obtained from a human donor who was either an allogeneic HSCT recipient or a stem cell or donor lymphocyte infusion donor (not recorded which). It is not recorded whose cells these are; they may come from a transplant donor.

This chain uses TRBV12-3 or TRBV12-4 with TRBJ2-2; 9 bases agree with TRBD2. This CDR3 spans 14 amino acids. V gave up 2 bases and J gave up 6 bases; unmatched junction bases: 1. The CDR3 reads CASSLLAGPGELFF. The CDR3, as DNA: TGTGCCAGCAGTTTACTAGCGGGGCCCGGGGAGCTGTTTTTT.

The chain carries TRBV5-1 and TRBJ2-7, with 10 bases that match TRBD1. This CDR3 region has 15 residues. With V trimmed by 0 bases and J by 4 bases, 4 bases remained unmatched. Germline CDR1 reads SGHRS; CDR2 reads YFSETQ. The CDR3 region is CASSLVGTGAYEQYF. CDR3 sequence (DNA): TGCGCCAGCAGCTTGGTAGGGACAGGGGCGTACGAGCAGTACTTC.

The sample holds a few counts of this clonotype. The V gene is TRBV7-9, the J gene TRBJ1-2; 11 positions agree with TRBD1. The CDR3 contains 15 residues. Germline CDR1 and CDR2: SEHNR and FQNEAQ (reference sequence). The V segment lost 2 bases and the J segment 5 bases; nucleotides outside the gene matches: 4. CDR3 sequence reads: CASSLPGQGVYGYTF. As DNA, the CDR3 is TGTGCCAGCAGCTTACCGGGACAGGGGGTTTATGGCTACACCTTC. Full variable domain (outside the CDR3, taken from reference TRBV7-9 and TRBJ1-2): DTGVSQNPRHKITKRGQNVTFRCDPISEHNRLYWYRQTLGQGPEFLTYFQNEAQLEKSRLLSDRFSAERPKGSFSTLEIQRTEQGDSAMYLCASSLPGQGVYGYTFGSGTRLTVV.

This clonotype was observed many times. The rearrangement links TRBV7-6 to TRBJ1-5; D is uncertain. Trimming removed 8 bases at V and 0 bases at J, with 8 bases between. Per the germline V gene, CDR1 is SGHVS and CDR2 is FNYEAQ. This CDR3 comprises 13 residues. In DNA, the CDR3 is TGTGCCAGCGCAGTTTATAGCAATCAGCCCCAGCATTTT. Translation: CASAVYSNQPQHF.

In this sample, this clonotype turned up many times. The V call is TRBV20-1, the J call TRBJ2-5; a possible D gene is TRBD2 (6 bases). In germline, CDR1 is DFQATT, CDR2 SNEGSKA (reference sequence). The germline V and J ends were trimmed by 0 bases and 5 bases, with 16 bases remaining between them. CDR3 length: 15 residues. This CDR3 is CSARDLGSGPETQYF. The CDR3 DNA reads as TGCAGTGCTAGAGATTTAGGTAGCGGTCCGGAGACCCAGTACTTC.

This clonotype was detected only a few times. This sequence joins TRBV3-1 and TRBJ2-2, with D unclear. Germline lookup yields CDR1 LGHDT and CDR2 YNNKEL (reference sequence). The CDR3 runs to 15 residues. V was shortened by 4 bases and J by 3 bases, with 12 bases between the two germline ends. CDR3 bases: TGTGCCAGCAGCCTCTGGACCTCCCACACCGGGGAGCTGTTTTTT. Protein sequence: CASSLWTSHTGELFF.

This clonotype was observed at least ten times. The chain uses TRBV5-1 and TRBJ2-4; TRBD1 is a possible D gene (6 bases). The CDR3 runs 15 residues. Germline V gene lookup returns CDR1 SGHRS and CDR2 YFSETQ. V lost 0 bases and J lost 8, with 15 bases in between. Here the CDR3 reads CASSLDRANRDIQYF. CDR3 nucleotides: TGCGCCAGCAGCTTGGACAGGGCTAACAGGGACATTCAGTACTTC.

This clonotype was counted many times. The chain carries TRBV7-8 and TRBJ2-1; a possible D gene is TRBD1 (5 bases). Germline V gene data show CDR1 as SGHVS and CDR2 as FQNEAQ. V was trimmed by 5 bases and J by 2 bases, leaving 16 bases between them. The CDR3 consists of 16 residues. The DNA of the CDR3 is TGTGCCAGCAGCCCAAATTGGGGCGCGGCCTACAATGAGCAGTTCTTC. It specifies CASSPNWGAAYNEQFF.

The chain combines TRBV12-3 or TRBV12-4 with TRBJ2-7; D is undetermined. The V end lost 7 bases, the J end lost 5 bases, and 15 bases lay between the germline ends. The CDR3 totals 13 residues. The CDR3 sequence is CASTRYLSDEQYF. For the CDR3, the DNA is TGTGCCAGCACCCGGTACCTTTCCGACGAGCAGTACTTC.

This clonotype has only one observation. The CDR3 DNA sequence: TGTGCCAGCAGTTACGACCGGGACAGAAACTACGAGCAGTACTTC. This gives the protein CASSYDRDRNYEQYF. The rearrangement links TRBV6-5 to TRBJ2-7; 7 positions match TRBD1. The CDR3 has 15 residues. V was pared by 2 bases and J by 3 bases, with 7 bases of the junction left unmatched. Germline lookup yields CDR1 MNHEY and CDR2 SVGAGI.

This clonotype was counted only a few times. This chain joins TRBV4-2 and TRBJ2-5; D possibly corresponds to TRBD2 (6 bases). V lost 5 bases to trimming and J lost 2 bases, with 12 bases between them. Looked up from germline, CDR1 is LGHNA and CDR2 is YNFKEQ. CDR3 length: 14 residues. The CDR3 here is CASSKAGLQETQYF. The CDR3 nucleotides read TGTGCCAGCAGCAAAGCGGGTCTTCAAGAGACCCAGTACTTC.

This clonotype occurred many times. The chain is built from TRBV19 and TRBJ1-1; no clear D. Germline assignment: CDR1 LNHDA and CDR2 SQIVND (reference sequence). The CDR3 has 13 amino acids. Trimming pared 2 bases from V and 3 bases from J, leaving 7 bases between. The CDR3 bases are TGTGCCAGTAGTATAAGTATGTACACTGAAGCTTTCTTT. Its protein is CASSISMYTEAFF.

V usage is TRBV27 and J usage is TRBJ2-7, with D perhaps TRBD1 (6 bases). The CDR3 extends over 17 amino acids. V lost 6 bases, J lost 3 bases, and 24 bases lay in between. Germline assignment: CDR1 MNHEY and CDR2 SMNVEV (reference sequence). This CDR3 reads CASRFTPLGDRSYEQYF. The DNA of the CDR3 is TGTGCCAGCAGGTTCACCCCACTAGGAGACAGGAGCTACGAGCAGTACTTC.

In its sample, this clonotype was seen a few times. The J gene is TRBJ2-3, the V gene TRBV10-3; either TRBD1 or TRBD2 may supply D (5 bases each). The germline V and J ends were trimmed by 4 bases and 3 bases, with 17 bases remaining between them. The CDR3 sequence is 16 residues long. CDR1 is ENHRY and CDR2 is SYGVKD in the germline V gene. CDR3 loop: CAISALEGKGTDTQYF. Written as DNA, the CDR3 is TGTGCCATCAGTGCACTAGAGGGGAAGGGGACAGATACGCAGTATTTT.

This clonotype has more than one count but fewer than ten. The chain has TRBV9 and TRBJ2-2; D call uncertain. CDR1 and CDR2 from the germline V gene are SGDLS and YYNGEE. The CDR3 totals 12 residues. Trimming pared 1 base from V and 6 bases from J, leaving 4 bases between. The CDR3, as DNA: TGTGCCAGCAGCGTAATGGCCGGGGAGCTGTTTTTT. Translated: CASSVMAGELFF. The variable domain in full, completed from reference TRBV9 and TRBJ2-2, reads DSGVTQTPKHLITATGQRVTLRCSPRSGDLSVYWYQQSLDQGLQFLIQYYNGEERAKGNILERFSAQQFPDLHSELNLSSLELGDSALYFCASSVMAGELFFGEGSRLTVL.